This entry lists 21 T cell receptor beta chains sequenced from one sample in a study of cytomegalovirus exposure and HLA in healthy donors (dated by TCRdb to the late 2010s). The method was the immunoSEQ multiplex PCR assay. For the multiplex PCR, a mixture combining 60 forward primers for TCR Vbeta segments and 13 reverse primers for TCR Jbeta segments was used. What TCRdb holds here is the immuneACCESS table cut down to in-frame rearrangements. Part of the clones is not present; checked against another copy, under half of the missing clones reflect an unresolved V gene, and the others are unexplained. The sample data list 150,000 to 200,000 clones, and roughly 77% of these were observed just once. Of the sample, 1.6% is held by the ten largest clones. Material: PBMCs. Receptors were obtained from a woman aged 45-60 years in good health and CMV-seronegative.

The CDR3: CASSQDRGGVTEAFF. Written as DNA, the CDR3 is TGTGCCAGCAGCCAAGATCGGGGGGGGGTCACTGAAGCTTTCTTT. The chain uses TRBV4-2 and TRBJ1-1, with D possibly being TRBD1 (5 bases). Trimming removed 0 bases at V and 4 bases at J, with 12 bases between. The germline V gene has CDR1 LGHNA and CDR2 YNFKEQ. This CDR3 comprises 15 residues.

The chain joins TRBV2 to TRBJ2-7; TRBD2 might be the D (5 bases). The CDR3 extends over 14 amino acids. The V and J ends lost 2 bases and 6 bases respectively, with 14 bases between them. Germline V lookup: CDR1 SNHLY, CDR2 FYNNEI. The CDR3 nucleotides read TGTGCCAGCAGTGAAAACCCTACGGCGGGCGAGCAGTACTTC. Translating gives CASSENPTAGEQYF.

The chain combines TRBV7-2 with TRBJ2-1, with 11 bases that match TRBD2. CDR1 is SGHTA and CDR2 is FQGNSA in the germline V gene. V lost 3 bases, J lost 4 bases, and 5 bases stayed unmatched. The CDR3 has 16 amino acids. DNA of the CDR3: TGTGCCAGCAGCTTGAGACTAGCGGGAATTTACAATGAGCAGTTCTTC. Protein sequence: CASSLRLAGIYNEQFF.

This sequence joins TRBV15 and TRBJ1-3, with a weak D call TRBD1 (6 bases). The CDR3 is 17 amino acids. CDR1 LNHNV and CDR2 YYDKDF come from the germline V gene (reference sequence). Between the trimmed V and J ends, which lost 0 bases and 2 bases, there was a span of 14 bases. CDR3 nucleotides: TGTGCCACCAGCAGAGAACGACTCAGGGGAACTGGAAACACCATATATTTT. Translated, it gives CATSRERLRGTGNTIYF.

Points on this clone: Relative to the germline gene, one junction end is altered; a read error may explain this. Other DNA sequences of this sample code for an identical CDR3. This chain uses TRBV7-9 with TRBJ2-3; TRBD2 might be the D (5 bases). The CDR3 loop spans 14 amino acids. The germline CDR1 and CDR2 sequences are SEHNR and FQNEAQ (reference sequence). CDR3 in amino acids: CASSLEASRDTQYF. The CDR3 nucleotides read TGTGCCAGCAGCTTAGAGGCTAGCAGAGATACGCAGTATTTT.

This rearrangement joins TRBV11-3 to TRBJ2-1; 9 bases fit TRBD1. This CDR3 region has 18 residues. The trim removed 1 base at V and 5 bases at J, leaving 12 bases unmatched. Germline V lookup: CDR1 SGHNT, CDR2 YENEEA. CDR3 bases: TGTGCCAGCAGCTTAGTGGGTGTGTCTAGACAGGGGGACAATGAGCAGTTCTTC. It is translated as CASSLVGVSRQGDNEQFF.

This chain links TRBV29-1 with TRBJ1-1, with D tentatively TRBD1 (6 bases). V dropped 3 bases and J dropped 0 bases, with 11 bases sitting between them. Germline V lookup: CDR1 SQVTM, CDR2 ANQGSEA. CDR3 size: 14 residues. For the CDR3, the DNA is TGCAGCGTTGATGGCACAGGGCTGAACACTGAAGCTTTCTTT. It is translated as CSVDGTGLNTEAFF. The full variable domain, rest sourced from reference TRBV29-1 and TRBJ1-1, is SAVISQKPSRDICQRGTSLTIQCQVDSQVTMMFWYRQQPGQSLTLIATANQGSEATYESGFVIDKFPISRPNLTFSTLTVSNMSPEDSSIYLCSVDGTGLNTEAFFGQGTRLTVV.

The chain couples TRBV21-1 to TRBJ1-6. TRBV21-1 is listed as a pseudogene. CDR3 length equals 11 residues. Here the CDR3 DNA reads TGTGCCAGCAGCAAAGAGGAGACCCTCCACTTT. Amino acids: CASSKEETLHF.

The gene calls are TRBV4-1 and TRBJ2-1, with TRBD1 matching over 11 bases. The CDR3 is 16 amino acids. The germline V gene has CDR1 MGHRA and CDR2 YSYEKL. Trimming took 4 bases from V and 9 from J; bases not matched to a gene: 11. The CDR3 DNA follows: TGCGCCAGCAGCCGATCAGGGACAGGGGGGAGTGGTGAGCAGTTCTTC. Amino acids: CASSRSGTGGSGEQFF.

The chain employs TRBV18 and TRBJ1-3; tentatively, D is TRBD1 (6 bases). The CDR3 has 14 residues. Trimming left V 0 bases short and J 11 bases short, with 14 bases between. CDR1 is KGHSH, CDR2 LQKENI, per germline. CDR3 DNA sequence: TGTGCCAGCTCACCACCTCAGGGGAGCCCCCCCATATATTTT. As protein: CASSPPQGSPPIYF.

This rearrangement joins TRBV6-5 to TRBJ1-2; the D gene is possibly TRBD1 (6 bases). Trimming removed 5 bases at V and 3 bases at J, with 16 bases between. Germline CDR1 is MNHEY and CDR2 is SVGAGI. The CDR3 has 15 amino acids. The CDR3 DNA is TGTGCCAGCAGTGACTTTTTCAGGGGCCACTATGGCTACACCTTC. Its translation: CASSDFFRGHYGYTF.

This clone was detected ten times or more. This chain links TRBV6-1 with TRBJ1-4, with a possible D match to TRBD1 (6 bases). The germline CDR1 and CDR2 sequences are MNHNS and SASEGT. Trimming stripped 6 bases from V and 7 bases from J, with 18 bases between. The CDR3 sequence is 15 residues long. CDR3: CASRMDSSIGEKLFF. CDR3 sequence (DNA): TGTGCCAGCAGGATGGACAGTTCGATTGGTGAAAAACTGTTTTTT.

J is TRBJ2-1 and V is TRBV5-1; 14 bases are shared with TRBD2. V lost 2 bases to trimming and J lost 7 bases; unmatched junction nucleotides: 2. The CDR3 runs to 15 residues. Germline loops: CDR1 SGHRS, CDR2 YFSETQ. CDR3 sequence: CASSFGLAGGNEQFF. Here the CDR3 DNA reads TGCGCCAGCAGCTTCGGACTAGCGGGGGGAAATGAGCAGTTCTTC.

The V and J genes are TRBV6-6 and TRBJ2-4; TRBD1 matches 7 bases. The ends lost 6 bases at V and 5 bases at J; junction bases unmatched: 10. This CDR3 region has 15 residues. The germline V gene encodes CDR1 MNHNY and CDR2 SVGAGI (reference sequence). CDR3 coding DNA: TGTGCCAGCAGCCCAACTAACAGGGGAGAAAACATTCAGTACTTC. As protein: CASSPTNRGENIQYF.

In this sample, this clone turned up once. The rearrangement uses TRBV4-3 and TRBJ2-1; D call uncertain. The germline V gene encodes CDR1 LGHNA and CDR2 YSLEER. There are 15 residues in the CDR3. Trimming stripped 0 bases from V and 9 bases from J, with 15 bases between. The CDR3 here is CASSQDREVRGEQFF. The DNA of the CDR3 is TGCGCCAGCAGCCAAGACAGAGAAGTAAGAGGTGAGCAGTTCTTC.

The chain carries TRBV28 and TRBJ1-5; D is ambiguous. The germline V gene has CDR1 MDHEN and CDR2 SYDVKM. The CDR3 loop spans 16 amino acids. Trimming took off 1 base at V and 2 bases at J, with 12 bases between the two ends. CDR3: CASSLFTGRGNQPQHF. The CDR3 DNA reads TGTGCCAGCAGTTTATTTACCGGGAGGGGCAATCAGCCCCAGCATTTT.

This chain links TRBV29-1 with TRBJ2-4, with D possibly TRBD1 on 5 matching bases. The V gene's germline CDR1 is SQVTM and CDR2 ANQGSEA. Deletions cut 4 bases from V and 2 bases from J, with 9 bases between. The CDR3 runs 13 residues. CDR3: CSVVAGTKNIQYF. In DNA form, the CDR3 reads TGCAGCGTTGTAGCAGGGACCAAAAACATTCAGTACTTC.

V gene TRBV28 combines with J gene TRBJ2-5; 9 bases fit TRBD1. CDR1 is MDHEN, CDR2 SYDVKM, per germline. Unmatched junction bases numbered 6, after V lost 4 bases and J lost 9 bases. The CDR3 contains 13 residues. CDR3 in DNA: TGTGCCAGCAGTTCACAGGGGGCTAGGGCCCAGTACTTC. Encoded protein: CASSSQGARAQYF.

The CDR3 DNA is TGTGCCAGCTCACCCTCTACGAACACCGGGGAGCTGTTTTTT. It encodes CASSPSTNTGELFF. The genes are TRBV18 and TRBJ2-2; D is undetermined. This CDR3 spans 14 amino acids. V was pared by 3 bases and J by 0 bases, with 5 bases between. Per the germline V gene, CDR1 is KGHSH and CDR2 is LQKENI. Looking up the rest from reference TRBV18 and TRBJ2-2 gives the full variable domain: NAGVMQNPRHLVRRRGQEARLRCSPMKGHSHVYWYRQLPEEGLKFMVYLQKENIIDESGMPKERFSAEFPKEGPSILRIQQVVRGDSAAYFCASSPSTNTGELFFGEGSRLTVL.

J is TRBJ2-7 and V is TRBV4-3; D unclear. V was trimmed by 0 bases and J by 1 base, leaving 10 bases between them. Germline V lookup: CDR1 LGHNA, CDR2 YSLEER. The CDR3 sequence is 15 residues long. CDR3 region: CASSQDYGFSYEQYF. The CDR3 nucleotides are TGCGCCAGCAGCCAAGATTACGGGTTTTCCTACGAGCAGTACTTC.

The chain couples TRBV19 to TRBJ1-6, with TRBD1 matching 8 bases. Losses at the gene ends were 4 bases for V and 10 bases for J; bases not matched to a gene: 12. From germline, CDR1 is LNHDA and CDR2 SQIVND (reference sequence). The CDR3 runs to 16 residues. The CDR3 loop is CASSTSGTGGRSPLHF. The CDR3 DNA reads as TGTGCCAGTAGTACGTCCGGGACAGGTGGGAGATCACCCCTCCACTTT.